This T cell receptor (beta chain) was observed in a study of shared clonotypes between healthy human individuals. Each subset's genomic DNA was shared equally among a number of immunoSEQ plates. Only in-frame clones appear in the TCRdb table, and some are missing; sequencing was by immunoSEQ multiplex PCR. The repertoire holds roughly 320,000 clones, with more than 75% as singletons. Details on this clone: Its antigen is not known.

The donors were adults (healthy and HIV-negative) with no recent acute infections or vaccinations. Notes on the study in general: Depth of sequencing was expected to influence donor clonotype sharing. Across a handful of donors, naive CD4 shared 5% to 6%, naive CD8 more than 3%, memory CD4 2.3%, memory CD8 0.4% to 0.5%.

V was shortened by 1 base and J by 4 bases, with 12 bases between the two germline ends. The CDR3 spans 15 residues. Germline CDR1 is SGHRS and CDR2 is YFSETQ. Specimen: memory CD8+ T cells sorted from blood. This sample's subset: CD45RO+ cells pooled with CCR7-negative TemRA cells. V and J are TRBV5-1 and TRBJ1-5; D uncertain. The clonotype was recovered from a man aged 18 to 29 in good health. The CDR3 spells CASSLFGDRNQPQHF. CDR3 DNA sequence: TGCGCCAGCAGCTTGTTCGGCGACCGTAATCAGCCCCAGCATTTT.